This is a list of T cell receptor beta chains from one sample in a study of CD4 and CD8 cells across lung adenocarcinoma regions. TCRdb called the PCR reads again in MiXCR, with one record for every CDR3 protein. Seen here are under 20,000 distinct CDR3 sequences, 45% to 55% observed once, and the top ten hold roughly 19%. Sequenced material: CD4+ T cells from the margin of a lung tumor. The receptors were sampled from a male donor with lung adenocarcinoma. The CD4 and CD8 labels of this study may be unreliable. CDR3s include the opening cysteine and the closing phenylalanine or tryptophan. D genes are given only for firm matches. Not every row has a clone size; where given, it reads once, few, many or a size class.

abundance,v_gene,d_gene,j_gene,CDR3aa,CDR3nt
large,TRBV6-1,TRBD1,TRBJ1-2,CASSLTGAYGYTF,TGTGCCAGCAGTCTTACAGGGGCATATGGCTACACCTTC
.,TRBV25-1,.,TRBJ2-5,CARGVGGLGRETQYF,TGTGCCAGGGGTGTCGGGGGCCTCGGACGGGAGACTCAGTACTTC
.,TRBV7-6,.,TRBJ2-6,CASSLNPAGANVLTF,TGTGCCAGCAGCTTAAATCCAGCTGGGGCCAACGTCCTGACTTTC
.,TRBV3-1,.,TRBJ2-4,CASSLQGVAKNIQYF,TGTGCCAGCAGCCTTCAAGGGGTGGCCAAAAACATTCAGTACTTC
.,TRBV10-2,.,TRBJ2-3,CAGSGGGGKETQYF,TGCGCGGGGAGTGGGGGAGGGGGCAAAGAGACGCAGTACTTT
many,TRBV12-3/TRBV12-4,.,TRBJ2-5,CASSDTGPQETQYF,TGTGCCAGCAGCGATACAGGGCCACAAGAGACCCAGTACTTC
many,TRBV3-1,.,TRBJ2-2,CASSPMGRDVGELFF,TGTGCCAGCAGCCCCATGGGGCGGGATGTCGGGGAGCTGTTTTTT
many,TRBV7-2,.,TRBJ2-7,CASSFPTESYEQYF,TGTGCCAGCAGCTTCCCGACAGAGAGCTACGAGCAGTACTTC
.,TRBV7-2,TRBD1,TRBJ2-5,CASTRGRVYETQYF,TGTGCCAGCACAAGGGGGCGCGTGTATGAGACCCAGTACTTC
many,TRBV7-2,.,TRBJ1-1,CASSLSHTEAFF,TGTGCCAGCAGCTTATCGCACACTGAAGCTTTCTTT
.,TRBV27,TRBD1,TRBJ2-2,CASRGQGDTETLFF,TGTGCCAGCAGGGGACAGGGGGACACAGAGACGCTGTTTTTT
.,TRBV6-1,TRBD2,TRBJ2-4,CASSEGRGGGDKDTQYF,TGTGCCAGCAGTGAGGGACGCGGGGGGGGTGACAAAGACACTCAGTACTTC
.,TRBV6-4,TRBD2,TRBJ2-3,CASSTRLAGRRDKDTQYF,TGTGCCAGCAGTACCCGACTAGCGGGACGACGAGACAAAGATACGCAGTATTTC
many,TRBV15,TRBD2,TRBJ2-5,CATSRIAGGPETQYF,TGTGCCACCAGCAGAATAGCGGGAGGGCCAGAGACCCAGTACTTC
many,TRBV6-5,TRBD2,TRBJ2-7,CASSYGWASGINEQYF,TGTGCCAGCAGTTACGGTTGGGCTAGCGGGATAAACGAGCAGTACTTC
.,TRBV20-1,.,TRBJ2-5,CSAWTAQETQYF,TGCAGTGCTTGGACAGCTCAAGAGACCCAGTACTTC
few,TRBV4-1,TRBD2,TRBJ2-2,CASSQPSGRAGLRELFF,TGCGCCAGCAGCCAGCCTAGCGGGAGGGCCGGATTAAGGGAGCTGTTTTTT
.,TRBV27,.,TRBJ2-7,CASSLLGGGSEQYF,TGTGCCAGCAGTTTATTAGGGGGGGGATCCGAGCAGTACTTC
.,TRBV4-1,.,TRBJ2-1,CASSQGSLGYEQFF,TGCGCCAGCAGCCAAGGCAGTCTAGGTTACGAGCAGTTCTTC
.,TRBV14,TRBD2,TRBJ2-3,CASSQDAGGVSKDMQYF,TGTGCCAGCAGCCAAGACGCGGGGGGAGTCAGCAAAGACATGCAGTATTTT
.,TRBV7-6,.,TRBJ1-2,CASSPVEWGINYGYTF,TGTGCCAGCAGCCCTGTTGAATGGGGGATTAACTATGGCTACACCTTC
.,TRBV6-1,TRBD1,TRBJ2-3,CASKRQGGTFAKNTQYF,TGTGCCAGCAAGAGACAGGGGGGTACGTTTGCCAAAAATACGCAGTATTTC
.,TRBV6-1,.,TRBJ2-7,CASSPRLGDKNMQYF,TGTGCCAGCAGCCCGAGGCTGGGAGACAAAAACATGCAGTACTTC
many,TRBV6-1,TRBD1,TRBJ2-7,CASRGQGLYEQYF,TGTGCCAGCCGGGGACAGGGTCTTTACGAGCAGTACTTC
few,TRBV20-1,TRBD2,TRBJ2-1,CSARDVIRAGGPWNEQFF,TGCAGTGCTAGAGACGTTATCCGGGCGGGAGGGCCGTGGAATGAGCAGTTCTTC
.,TRBV7-6,TRBD2,TRBJ2-7,CASSQDPSGEPSYEQYF,TGTGCCAGCAGCCAAGACCCTAGCGGCGAACCGTCCTACGAGCAGTACTTC
.,TRBV6-1,TRBD2,TRBJ2-1,CAGGRDSYNEQFF,TGTGCCGGCGGGAGGGACTCCTACAATGAGCAGTTCTTC
.,TRBV6-5,.,TRBJ2-3,CASSYVLPSGTGTDTQYF,TGTGCCAGCAGTTACGTCCTCCCCTCAGGAACGGGGACAGATACGCAGTATTTT
medium-sized,TRBV10-1,.,TRBJ1-1,CASSTAGGNRAFF,TGCGCCAGCAGCACTGCGGGGGGGAATAGAGCTTTCTTT
few,TRBV7-8,.,TRBJ2-5,CASSLALRVAQYF,TGTGCCAGCAGCTTAGCCCTCAGGGTGGCCCAGTACTTC
many,TRBV6-1,.,TRBJ1-4,CASGEGPANEKLFF,TGTGCCAGCGGCGAGGGTCCGGCTAATGAAAAACTGTTTTTT
.,TRBV20-1,TRBD2,TRBJ2-1,CSARRGTSGNEQFF,TGCAGTGCTAGGAGAGGGACTAGCGGCAATGAGCAGTTCTTC
medium-sized,TRBV6-1,.,TRBJ2-1,CASSPDYNEQFF,TGTGCCAGCAGTCCTGACTACAATGAGCAGTTCTTC
once,TRBV10-2,TRBD2,TRBJ2-2,CASRTSGSLAGELFF,TGCGCCAGCAGGACTAGCGGGAGTTTGGCCGGGGAGCTGTTTTTT
few,TRBV6-1,.,TRBJ2-3,CASRDLWDTQYF,TGTGCCAGCAGGGACCTCTGGGATACGCAGTATTTT
many,TRBV10-1,TRBD2,TRBJ2-7,CASTSGPSGEQYF,TGCGCCAGCACTAGCGGCCCCTCGGGTGAGCAGTACTTC
few,TRBV20-1,.,TRBJ2-3,CSARTLDYSLTDTQYF,TGCAGTGCTAGAACCTTGGACTACAGCCTCACAGATACGCAGTATTTT
.,TRBV10-2,.,TRBJ2-4,CRSRGVSAKDTQYF,TGCCGCAGCAGGGGGGTGTCAGCCAAAGATACGCAGTACTTC
.,TRBV6-5,.,TRBJ1-2,CASSHQTSGYYGYTF,TGTGCCAGCAGTCACCAGACTAGCGGGTACTATGGCTACACCTTC
.,TRBV6-4,.,TRBJ2-3,CASSVRPGETDTQYF,TGTGCCAGCAGTGTGCGACCGGGAGAGACAGACACGCAGTATTTT
.,TRBV27,.,TRBJ2-7,CASCAGRRGREPETQYF,TGTGCCAGCTGTGCTGGCCGACGAGGTCGTGAGCCAGAGACGCAGTACTTC
.,TRBV10-3,.,TRBJ1-1,CASKGTGDTEAFF,TGTGCCTCAAAAGGTACAGGTGACACTGAAGCTTTCTTT
.,TRBV28,TRBD2,TRBJ2-1,CASSSSLASGRSNEQFF,TGTGCCAGCAGTTCGTCTCTGGCTAGCGGGAGGTCAAATGAGCAGTTCTTC
few,TRBV3-1,.,TRBJ1-6,CASSSGPAGSPLHF,TGTGCCAGCAGCTCAGGGCCGGCCGGATCACCCCTCCACTTT
once,TRBV27,.,TRBJ2-5,CAGGLGGRAKDTQYF,TGTGCCGGGGGGCTCGGGGGCCGGGCCAAAGACACCCAGTACTTC
.,TRBV6-1,TRBD1,TRBJ2-3,CASRQGADTQYF,TGTGCCAGCAGACAGGGGGCAGATACGCAGTATTTT
.,TRBV27,.,TRBJ2-3,CASSAGRLGCGQDTQYF,TGTGCCAGCAGTGCTGGCCGACTGGGTTGTGGGCAAGATACGCAGTATTTT
few,TRBV6-1,TRBD2,TRBJ2-1,CASVAARGTSGRNEQFF,TGTGCCAGCGTCGCCGCGCGGGGGACTAGCGGGAGAAATGAGCAGTTCTTC
.,TRBV24-1,TRBD2,TRBJ2-1,CATSDPGLATGQFF,TGTGCCACCAGTGATCCAGGACTAGCCACCGGGCAGTTCTTC
few,TRBV3-1,.,TRBJ1-2,CASSQEPDTIHYGYTF,TGTGCCAGCAGCCAAGAGCCGGACACCATTCACTATGGCTACACCTTC